The entry below gives a single TCR beta chain sequence along with its context. In the original processing: From reference gene primer amplification, estimates of nucleated cell counts were derived. Sequencing used immunoSEQ multiplex PCR; TCRdb keeps in-frame clones, though not all of them. V and J calls and clone size are as listed in that table; D and trimming were resolved from the DNA. The sample carries roughly 150,000 clones, 75% to 85% recorded once. These data are taken from a study of blood T cell repertoires in COVID-19. J was trimmed by 4 bases and V by 1 base; bases with no gene match: 6. CDR1 and CDR2 (germline): SGHRS, YFSETQ. CDR3 size: 17 residues.

The chain combines TRBV5-1 with TRBJ2-3; 13 bases agree with TRBD2. Sequenced input: peripheral blood. The receptor was derived from a woman aged 45-59 years with acute or convalescent COVID-19. CDR3 loop: CASSLRLGTSGADTQYF. Here the CDR3 DNA reads TGCGCCAGCAGCTTGCGCCTCGGGACTAGCGGGGCAGATACGCAGTATTTT.